This T cell receptor beta chain was profiled in a study of control samples from healthy donors and cancer patients. The repertoire was sequenced with immunoSEQ multiplex PCR; TCRdb's copy has only in-frame clones and lacks some. The sample has 130,000 to 150,000 clones; approximately 93% are singletons. Germline V lookup: CDR1 MNHEY, CDR2 SVGAGI. This CDR3 is 15 amino acids long. V lost 0 bases, J lost 5 bases, and 12 bases lay in between. The receptor was derived from a man younger than 30 in good health. The V call is TRBV6-5, the J call TRBJ2-3; D gene ambiguous. What was sequenced was blood. CDR3 sequence (DNA): TGTGCCAGCAGTTACTCTTCGGGCGATGGAGATACGCAGTATTTT. The encoded protein is CASSYSSGDGDTQYF.